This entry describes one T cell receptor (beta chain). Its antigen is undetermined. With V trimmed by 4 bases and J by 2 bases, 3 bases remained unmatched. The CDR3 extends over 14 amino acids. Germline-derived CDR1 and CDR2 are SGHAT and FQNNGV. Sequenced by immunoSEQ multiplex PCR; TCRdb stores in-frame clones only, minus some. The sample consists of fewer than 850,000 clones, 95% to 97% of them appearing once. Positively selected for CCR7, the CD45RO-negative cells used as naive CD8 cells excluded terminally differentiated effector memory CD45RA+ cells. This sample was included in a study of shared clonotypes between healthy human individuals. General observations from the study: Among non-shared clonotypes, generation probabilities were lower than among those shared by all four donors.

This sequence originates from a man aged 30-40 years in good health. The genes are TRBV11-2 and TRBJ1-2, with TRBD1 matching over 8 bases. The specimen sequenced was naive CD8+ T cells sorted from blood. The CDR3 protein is CASSSGTGNYGYTF. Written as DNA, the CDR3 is TGTGCCAGCAGCTCCGGGACAGGCAACTATGGCTACACCTTC.